The T cell receptor beta chain under discussion was sequenced for a study of memory CD4+ T cells and cytomegalovirus serostatus. Overall study results and limits: CMV serostatus prediction reached median AUC around 0.95, or 0.9 with US-trained model.

Note on this clone: Its antigen is not identified.

CDR1 SGHRS and CDR2 YFSETQ come from the germline V gene. The CDR3 spans 14 residues. V lost 6 bases, J lost 0 bases, and 9 bases lay in between. Single viable CD3+CD4+CD8-CD45RO+ cells were sorted as the memory CD4+ T cells. CMV serostatus came from serum IgG against pp150, pp28, p38, p52. Positive selection with CD4 microbeads enriched total CD4+ T cells. Original analysis: After removing out-of-frame reads, approximately 2 million distinct TCRbeta sequences remained. Some clones are missing from TCRdb's copy, which holds only in-frame ones; the method was immunoSEQ multiplex PCR. For V, J and clone size, that table is used; D and trimming come from the DNA. The sample has some 64,000 clones, approximately 85% seen once; the top ten hold roughly 0.9%.

V usage is TRBV5-1 and J usage is TRBJ1-4; no definite D call. Input material: memory CD4+ T cells from blood. The TCR comes from an adult in good health and CMV-seronegative. The CDR3: CASNSGATNEKLFF. In DNA, the CDR3 is TGCGCCAGCAACTCCGGGGCAACTAATGAAAAACTGTTTTTT. Full variable domain (rest looked up from reference TRBV5-1 and TRBJ1-4): KAGVTQTPRYLIKTRGQQVTLSCSPISGHRSVSWYQQTPGQGLQFLFEYFSETQRNKGNFPGRFSGRQFSNSRSEMNVSTLELGDSALYLCASNSGATNEKLFFGSGTQLSVL.